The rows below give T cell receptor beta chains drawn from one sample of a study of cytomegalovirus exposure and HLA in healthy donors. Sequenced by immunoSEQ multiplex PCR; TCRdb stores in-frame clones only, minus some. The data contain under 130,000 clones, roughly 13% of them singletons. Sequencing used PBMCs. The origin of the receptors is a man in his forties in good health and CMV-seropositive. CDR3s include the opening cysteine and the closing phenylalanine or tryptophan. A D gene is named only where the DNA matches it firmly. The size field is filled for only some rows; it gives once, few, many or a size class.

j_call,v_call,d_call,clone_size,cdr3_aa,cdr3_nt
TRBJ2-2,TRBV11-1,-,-,CASSLAGRFTGELFF,TGTGCCAGCAGCTTAGCGGGCAGGTTTACCGGGGAGCTGTTTTTT
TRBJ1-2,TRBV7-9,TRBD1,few,CASSFPRRGQGADGYTF,TGTGCCAGCAGCTTCCCCCGGAGGGGGCAGGGGGCGGACGGCTACACCTTC
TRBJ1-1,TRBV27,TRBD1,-,CASSHWGTGRGTEAFF,TGTGCCAGCAGCCACTGGGGGACAGGGCGAGGCACTGAAGCTTTCTTT
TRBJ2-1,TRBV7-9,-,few,CASSLYGSGGEQFF,TGTGCCAGCAGCTTGTACGGGTCGGGTGGTGAGCAGTTCTTC
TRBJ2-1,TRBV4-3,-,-,CASSQGQRDNEQFF,TGCGCCAGCAGCCAAGGGCAGCGCGACAATGAGCAGTTCTTC
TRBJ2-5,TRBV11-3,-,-,CASSPPGTQETQYF,TGTGCCAGCAGCCCACCAGGGACTCAAGAGACCCAGTACTTC
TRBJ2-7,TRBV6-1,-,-,CASSEYVQRYEQYF,TGTGCCAGCAGTGAATACGTACAGAGATACGAGCAGTACTTC
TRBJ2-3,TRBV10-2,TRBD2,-,CASITAGTSGYTQYF,TGCGCCAGCATTACCGCCGGGACTAGCGGATATACGCAGTATTTT
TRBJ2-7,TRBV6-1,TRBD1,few,CASSEVPGGYEQYF,TGTGCCAGCAGTGAGGTGCCAGGGGGCTACGAGCAGTACTTC
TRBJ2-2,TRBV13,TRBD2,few,CASSAAGTLKELFF,TGTGCCAGCAGCGCAGCGGGGACCCTCAAGGAGCTGTTTTTT
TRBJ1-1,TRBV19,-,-,CASSPMTGLNTEAFF,TGTGCCAGTAGTCCCATGACAGGCCTGAACACTGAAGCTTTCTTT
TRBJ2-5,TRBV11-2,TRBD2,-,CASSPSGASGTRGETQYF,TGTGCCAGCAGCCCTTCAGGGGCTAGCGGGACCAGGGGAGAGACCCAGTACTTC
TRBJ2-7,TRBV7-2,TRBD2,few,CASSLSIGRGLANEQYF,TGTGCCAGCAGCTTAAGTATCGGGAGGGGACTAGCGAACGAGCAGTACTTC
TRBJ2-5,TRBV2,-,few,CASSANGEDGVTQYF,TGTGCCAGCAGCGCGAATGGGGAGGACGGCGTGACCCAGTACTTC
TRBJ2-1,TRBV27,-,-,CASSFGTSPLSSYNEQFF,TGTGCCAGCAGTTTTGGGACTTCCCCCCTTAGCTCCTACAATGAGCAGTTCTTC
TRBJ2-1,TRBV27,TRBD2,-,CASSLLAEFVPGYINEQFF,TGTGCCAGCAGTTTACTAGCGGAATTCGTCCCGGGATATATCAATGAGCAGTTCTTC
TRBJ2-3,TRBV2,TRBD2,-,CASSVRSGRSTDTQYF,TGTGCCAGCAGTGTGAGGAGCGGGAGAAGCACAGATACGCAGTATTTT
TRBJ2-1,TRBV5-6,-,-,CASSLAGLGAGEQFF,TGTGCCAGCAGCTTGGCTGGTTTGGGGGCTGGGGAGCAGTTCTTC